This T cell receptor beta chain was captured in a study of cytotoxic CD8 clonotypes in ibrutinib-treated CLL. Study details: The response samples were taken once patients had been treated for a median of approximately 12 months, range 6 to 36. Study-level points and caveats: At baseline, clonality was higher than in age-matched healthy donors and correlated with CD8+ counts. Public clonotypes showed up rarely, and on treatment they shrank or held steady. Increased clonality at ibrutinib response gave way to a return toward baseline at progression.

A note on this clone: Antigen: not known.

Clones were sequenced by immunoSEQ multiplex PCR, and TCRdb holds only the in-frame ones, with some missing. The sample consists of roughly 200,000 clones, about four fifths of them appearing once. This sample comprised PBMCs, obtained after 12 months of ibrutinib treatment. This TCR was sampled from a human donor with chronic lymphocytic leukemia.

The CDR3 protein is CASSLTSGGYYEQYF. CDR3 coding DNA: TGCGCCAGCAGCCTCACTAGCGGGGGTTACTACGAGCAGTACTTC. V gene TRBV5-1 combines with J gene TRBJ2-7, with TRBD2 matching over 11 bases. V shed 4 bases and J 3 bases; nucleotides not matched to a gene: 6. Germline V gene sequence: CDR1 SGHRS, CDR2 YFSETQ. CDR3 length: 15 residues.